The 27 T cell receptor beta chains below were found in one sample sequenced in a study of OX40 agonist ivuxolimab in advanced cancers. The assay was immunoSEQ multiplex PCR, and TCRdb's table has in-frame clones only and misses some. Here the sample spans some 62,000 clones, 79% being singletons. The material sequenced was CD4+ or CD8+ T cells sorted from blood, taken in a trial of the OX40 agonist ivuxolimab. Receptors originate from an adult with an advanced solid tumor such as melanoma, head and neck, liver or kidney cancer.

The DNA for the CDR3 is TGTGCCAGCAGCCCCGCCCTAGCGGGGGGGCGAGGGGAGCTGTTTTTT. Translating gives CASSPALAGGRGELFF. The V gene is TRBV7-3, the J gene TRBJ2-2; 12 positions match TRBD2. CDR1 is SGHTA and CDR2 is FQGTGA in the germline V gene. This CDR3 has 16 residues. V lost 5 bases, J lost 8 bases, and 9 bases stayed unmatched.

V is TRBV7-8 and J is TRBJ2-3, with 7 nucleotides matching TRBD2. The V gene end was trimmed by 1 base and the J gene end by 3 bases; junction bases not matched to a gene: 7. Germline CDR1 and CDR2: SGHVS and FQNEAQ. The CDR3 spans 16 residues. CDR3 sequence: CASSLDLTGGTDTQYF. In nucleotides, the CDR3 is TGTGCCAGCAGCTTAGACTTAACCGGGGGGACAGATACGCAGTATTTT.

The chain joins TRBV9 to TRBJ2-5; D may match TRBD1 or TRBD2 (5 bases each). Germline-derived CDR1 and CDR2 are SGDLS and YYNGEE. CDR3 length equals 15 residues. Trimming took 3 bases from V and 4 from J, leaving 16 bases between them. CDR3 nucleotide sequence: TGTGCCAGCAGCGAGGGCCTCGGGGCTGGAGAGACCCAGTACTTC. It yields the protein CASSEGLGAGETQYF.

J is TRBJ2-2 and V is TRBV2; possibly TRBD2 for D (5 bases). CDR3 length: 14 residues. From germline, CDR1 is SNHLY and CDR2 FYNNEI. Trimming took 3 bases from V and 9 from J, leaving 14 bases between them. CDR3 amino acids: CASSEEADTRELFF. The CDR3 nucleotides read TGTGCCAGCAGTGAGGAGGCGGATACCCGGGAGCTGTTTTTT.

The V call is TRBV28, the J call TRBJ2-2; no reliable D call. Trimming cost V 6 bases and J 2 bases, with 10 bases left between them. Per germline, CDR1 MDHEN and CDR2 SYDVKM. The CDR3 is 14 amino acids. The DNA for the CDR3 is TGTGCCAGCAGGTGGACGTATAACACCGGGGAGCTGTTTTTT. Translating it yields CASRWTYNTGELFF. The whole variable domain, filled in from reference TRBV28 and TRBJ2-2, reads DVKVTQSSRYLVKRTGEKVFLECVQDMDHENMFWYRQDPGLGLRLIYFSYDVKMKEKGDIPEGYSVSREKKERFSLILESASTNQTSMYLCASRWTYNTGELFFGEGSRLTVL.

The rearrangement links TRBV6-5 to TRBJ1-5, with D possibly matching TRBD1 (5 bases). This CDR3 region has 15 residues. CDR1 MNHEY and CDR2 SVGAGI come from the germline V gene. V shed 0 bases and J shed 6 bases, with 12 bases lying between them. CDR3 DNA: TGTGCCAGCAGTTACTCGGGTCTAGGGGTTCAGCCCCAGCATTTT. The encoded protein is CASSYSGLGVQPQHF.

This clone appeared many times. The rearrangement links TRBV11-1 to TRBJ2-2; no clear D. V was shortened by 4 bases and J by 8 bases, with 11 bases between the two germline ends. This CDR3 is built from 13 residues. CDR1 and CDR2 (germline): SGHAT, FQDESV (reference sequence). In DNA, the CDR3 is TGTGCCAGCAGCTCTTTCGGTACAGGGGAGCTGTTTTTT. Translation: CASSSFGTGELFF.

V usage is TRBV5-1 and J usage is TRBJ2-1, with D perhaps matching TRBD1 or TRBD2 (5 bases each). Trimming left V 0 bases short and J 1 base short, with 8 bases between. The CDR3 runs 15 residues. Germline V CDR1 and CDR2: SGHRS, YFSETQ. The DNA of the CDR3 is TGCGCCAGCAGCTTGGCGGGACCATCCTACAATGAGCAGTTCTTC. Its protein product is CASSLAGPSYNEQFF.

V usage is TRBV4-3 and J usage is TRBJ2-1, with a tentative D call TRBD2 (7 bases). The CDR3 is 16 amino acids. The ends were cut back, 1 base at V and 4 bases at J, with 14 bases in the middle. CDR1 and CDR2 (germline): LGHNA, YSLEER. The CDR3 spells CASSQGGAGAYNEQFF. CDR3 sequence (DNA): TGCGCCAGCAGCCAAGGTGGGGCGGGGGCTTACAATGAGCAGTTCTTC.

The chain links TRBV5-4 to TRBJ2-5; D is ambiguous. This CDR3 region has 11 residues. V was shortened by 4 bases and J by 2 bases, with 3 bases between the two germline ends. CDR1 SGHNT and CDR2 YYREEE come from the germline V gene (reference sequence). This CDR3 reads CASSHQETQYF. CDR3 in DNA: TGTGCCAGCAGCCATCAAGAGACCCAGTACTTC.

This chain connects TRBV4-3 to TRBJ2-2; a possible D gene is TRBD1 (5 bases). The CDR3 is made up of 16 amino acids. The germline V gene has CDR1 LGHNA and CDR2 YSLEER. With 1 base removed from V and 4 bases from J, the gap between germline ends came to 13 bases. The CDR3 DNA is TGCGCCAGCAGCCAAGGGGGCAGGGTTGCCACCGGGGAGCTGTTTTTT. It is translated as CASSQGGRVATGELFF.

The table lists this clone with a few counts. The chain has TRBV7-9 and TRBJ2-7, with D perhaps TRBD2 (5 bases). The germline V gene encodes CDR1 SEHNR and CDR2 FQNEAQ (reference sequence). The CDR3 has 14 amino acids. The germline V and J ends were trimmed by 6 bases and 2 bases, with 14 bases remaining between them. The CDR3 protein is CASRDESLAYEQYF. The CDR3 DNA is TGTGCCAGCAGGGATGAATCACTAGCCTACGAGCAGTACTTC.

This clone was counted once. The V and J genes are TRBV28 and TRBJ2-7; 15 bases line up with TRBD2. This CDR3 is built from 16 residues. Germline-derived CDR1 and CDR2 are MDHEN and SYDVKM. The V segment lost 5 bases and the J segment 2 bases; nucleotides outside the gene matches: 4. CDR3 nucleotide sequence: TGTGCCAGCAGTCCCTGGACTAGCGGGAGGGCCTACGAGCAGTACTTC. Translated, it gives CASSPWTSGRAYEQYF. The full variable domain, rest sourced from reference TRBV28 and TRBJ2-7, is DVKVTQSSRYLVKRTGEKVFLECVQDMDHENMFWYRQDPGLGLRLIYFSYDVKMKEKGDIPEGYSVSREKKERFSLILESASTNQTSMYLCASSPWTSGRAYEQYFGPGTRLTVT.

The chain has TRBV10-2 and TRBJ1-5, with D unclear. The V gene's germline CDR1 is WSHSY and CDR2 SAAADI. The length of the CDR3 is 12 residues. V was pared by 7 bases and J by 11 bases, with 15 bases between. The CDR3 sequence is CASNNGGQTQHF. The CDR3 DNA is TGCGCCAGCAATAATGGAGGGCAGACCCAGCATTTT.

The chain joins TRBV27 to TRBJ1-2; the match to TRBD1 covers 7 bases. Germline V gene data show CDR1 as MNHEY and CDR2 as SMNVEV (reference sequence). The trim removed 2 bases at V and 0 bases at J, leaving 15 bases unmatched. The CDR3 spans 19 residues. CDR3 nucleotides: TGTGCCAGCAGTTTAAGGGCGCCGTCCGGGACAGCTTCTAACTATGGCTACACCTTC. This translates into CASSLRAPSGTASNYGYTF.

The V and J genes are TRBV5-1 and TRBJ2-5, with 9 nucleotides matching TRBD1. The CDR3 loop spans 18 amino acids. Trimming removed 0 bases from V and 0 bases from J; junction bases left unmatched: 9. In germline, CDR1 is SGHRS, CDR2 YFSETQ. CDR3 amino acids: CASSLEGQGGSHQETQYF. CDR3 bases: TGCGCCAGCAGCTTGGAGGGACAGGGTGGTTCTCACCAAGAGACCCAGTACTTC.

This chain connects TRBV6-1 to TRBJ1-5; D not certain. The V gene's germline CDR1 is MNHNS and CDR2 SASEGT. The V end was cut by 4 bases, the J end by 7 bases, with 8 bases between. The CDR3 consists of 12 residues. The CDR3 is CASSGVGQPQHF. The DNA for the CDR3 is TGTGCCAGCAGTGGGGTGGGACAGCCCCAGCATTTT.

The chain has TRBV12-5 and TRBJ1-5; TRBD1 is a possible D gene (5 bases). The germline V gene encodes CDR1 LGHNT and CDR2 FRNRAP. This CDR3 comprises 14 residues. V shed 1 base and J shed 3 bases, with 7 bases lying between them. The CDR3 sequence is CASGLAGLNQPQHF. CDR3 sequence (DNA): TGTGCTAGTGGTTTGGCAGGGCTCAATCAGCCCCAGCATTTT. Full variable domain (missing parts from reference TRBV12-5 and TRBJ1-5): DARVTQTPRHKVTEMGQEVTMRCQPILGHNTVFWYRQTMMQGLELLAYFRNRAPLDDSGMPKDRFSAEMPDATLATLKIQPSEPRDSAVYFCASGLAGLNQPQHFGDGTRLSIL.

In this sample, this clone is medium-sized. The gene calls are TRBV11-3 and TRBJ2-3, with TRBD2 as a possible D gene (6 bases). The CDR3 has 14 amino acids. Trimming stripped 5 bases from V and 3 bases from J, with 12 bases between. Germline values: CDR1 SGHNT, CDR2 YENEEA. For the CDR3, the DNA is TGTGCCAGCAGCCGGGGACTCTTTACAGATACGCAGTATTTT. Its protein is CASSRGLFTDTQYF.

V is TRBV27 and J is TRBJ2-1; D might be TRBD2 (5 bases). The CDR3 spans 14 residues. V was pared by 6 bases and J by 6 bases, with 15 bases between. CDR1 is MNHEY, CDR2 SMNVEV, per germline (reference sequence). CDR3 coding DNA: TGTGCCAGCAGGGAGACCTGGACTGTCAATGAGCAGTTCTTC. As protein: CASRETWTVNEQFF.

The gene calls are TRBV28 and TRBJ1-5, with D tentatively TRBD1 (6 bases). This CDR3 comprises 14 residues. The V gene lost 7 bases and the J gene lost 5 bases, with 15 bases spanning the gap. CDR1 and CDR2 from the germline V gene are MDHEN and SYDVKM. Written as DNA, the CDR3 is TGTGCCAGCACCGGGACAATAGGGGATCAGCCCCAGCATTTT. Translating gives CASTGTIGDQPQHF.

This rearrangement joins TRBV19 to TRBJ1-5, with D perhaps TRBD1 (6 bases). Per the germline V gene, CDR1 is LNHDA and CDR2 is SQIVND (reference sequence). V was cut by 3 bases and J by 5 bases, with 17 bases left in between. The CDR3 contains 16 residues. Here the CDR3 reads CASSITGGGQDQPQHF. DNA of the CDR3: TGTGCCAGTAGTATTACGGGAGGGGGTCAAGATCAGCCCCAGCATTTT. The whole variable domain, filled in from reference TRBV19 and TRBJ1-5, reads DGGITQSPKYLFRKEGQNVTLSCEQNLNHDAMYWYRQDPGQGLRLIYYSQIVNDFQKGDIAEGYSVSREKKESFPLTVTSAQKNPTAFYLCASSITGGGQDQPQHFGDGTRLSIL.

This chain joins TRBV19 and TRBJ2-1; 9 nucleotides agree with TRBD2. The CDR3 runs 14 residues. Germline CDR1 is LNHDA and CDR2 is SQIVND (reference sequence). J gave up 4 bases and V 9 bases, and 7 bases lay outside the gene matches. The CDR3 here is CASQGGGDYNEQFF. CDR3 bases: TGTGCCAGCCAAGGCGGGGGGGATTACAATGAGCAGTTCTTC.

This sequence joins TRBV5-4 and TRBJ2-1; 12 bases fit TRBD2. Germline loops: CDR1 SGHNT, CDR2 YYREEE (reference sequence). The V gene end was trimmed by 2 bases and the J gene end by 4 bases; junction bases not matched to a gene: 7. The CDR3 has 17 residues. The CDR3 reads CASSFGLAGPIYNEQFF. The CDR3 bases are TGTGCCAGCAGCTTCGGACTAGCGGGACCCATTTACAATGAGCAGTTCTTC.

This clone has only a few counts. The CDR3 sequence is CASSLMADTGELFF. CDR3 nucleotides: TGTGCCAGCAGCTTAATGGCGGACACCGGGGAGCTGTTTTTT. The gene calls are TRBV7-2 and TRBJ2-2; no reliable D call. Trimming took off 2 bases at V and 3 bases at J, with 7 bases between the two ends. There are 14 residues in the CDR3. Looked up from germline, CDR1 is SGHTA and CDR2 is FQGNSA.

V gene TRBV6-1 combines with J gene TRBJ2-2, with D perhaps matching TRBD2 (5 bases). This CDR3 comprises 13 residues. Germline lookup yields CDR1 MNHNS and CDR2 SASEGT. Trimming took off 0 bases at V and 6 bases at J, with 5 bases between the two ends. The CDR3 coding sequence is TGTGCCAGCAGTGAAGCGCGGGCCGGGGAGCTGTTTTTT. It yields the protein CASSEARAGELFF.

This clone was observed a handful of times. The rearrangement links TRBV5-1 to TRBJ2-1; no clear D gene. V was pared by 4 bases and J by 0 bases, with 5 bases between. CDR1 and CDR2 (germline): SGHRS, YFSETQ. The CDR3 runs to 13 residues. The CDR3 sequence: CASSVGSYNEQFF. CDR3 nucleotides: TGCGCCAGCAGCGTGGGCTCCTACAATGAGCAGTTCTTC.